These 22 T cell receptor beta chains were sequenced from one sample in a study of OX40 agonist ivuxolimab in advanced cancers. Here immunoSEQ multiplex PCR was the method, and the copy in TCRdb shows in-frame clones only, minus some. Here the sample spans about 66,000 clones, 77% being singletons. The specimen comprised CD4+ or CD8+ T cells sorted from blood, sampled in a trial of the OX40 agonist ivuxolimab. Receptors originate from an adult with an advanced solid tumor such as melanoma, head and neck, liver or kidney cancer.

This clone was seen a handful of times. The rearrangement joins TRBV27 to TRBJ2-7; the match to TRBD2 covers 8 bases. From germline, CDR1 is MNHEY and CDR2 SMNVEV (reference sequence). CDR3 length: 17 residues. Trimming cost V 0 bases and J 4 bases; bases outside gene matches: 11. The chain's CDR3 is CASSLSPYPGGRYEQYF. The CDR3 bases are TGTGCCAGCAGTTTATCCCCGTATCCGGGGGGGAGGTACGAGCAGTACTTC.

The chain recombines TRBV29-1 with TRBJ1-1; no definite D call. V was trimmed by 4 bases and J by 7 bases, leaving 19 bases between them. This CDR3 is built from 14 residues. Germline CDR1 is SQVTM and CDR2 is ANQGSEA. CDR3 residues: CSVVRTAQSSEAFF. CDR3 nucleotide sequence: TGCAGCGTTGTCAGGACCGCCCAATCAAGTGAAGCTTTCTTT.

V usage is TRBV30 and J usage is TRBJ2-1; D may be TRBD2 (6 bases). This CDR3 spans 14 amino acids. The germline gives CDR1 GTSNPN, CDR2 SVGIG (reference sequence). Trimming took off 3 bases at V and 0 bases at J, with 9 bases between the two ends. CDR3 in DNA: TGTGCCTGGAGCCGGACTACCTCCTACAATGAGCAGTTCTTC. Protein: CAWSRTTSYNEQFF.

The rearrangement uses TRBV11-3 and TRBJ2-6; TRBD1 or TRBD2 may be the D gene (5 bases each). The CDR3 length is 15 residues. Germline values: CDR1 SGHNT, CDR2 YENEEA. V was cut by 5 bases and J by 3 bases, with 11 bases left in between. CDR3 region: CASSPQAGGANVLTF. CDR3 in DNA: TGTGCCAGCAGCCCACAGGCGGGTGGGGCCAACGTCCTGACTTTC.

V and J are TRBV19 and TRBJ1-3, with D possibly being TRBD1 (5 bases). The CDR3 is made up of 14 amino acids. V lost 7 bases, J lost 0 bases, and 10 bases lay in between. Germline assignment: CDR1 LNHDA and CDR2 SQIVND (reference sequence). The CDR3: CASTSDNSGNTIYF. DNA of the CDR3: TGTGCCAGTACCTCGGACAACTCTGGAAACACCATATATTTT.

This clone was observed once. The rearrangement uses TRBV5-1 and TRBJ2-5; TRBD1 agrees at 12 bases. J was trimmed by 4 bases and V by 4 bases; bases with no gene match: 5. The CDR3 has 15 amino acids. Germline CDR1 SGHRS, CDR2 YFSETQ. DNA of the CDR3: TGCGCCAGCAGCCCCGGGACAGGGGGCGGAGAGACCCAGTACTTC. It yields the protein CASSPGTGGGETQYF.

The V call is TRBV2, the J call TRBJ2-2; tentatively, D is TRBD1 or TRBD2 (5 bases each). Trimming took off 9 bases at V and 1 base at J, with 12 bases between the two ends. The CDR3 spans 14 residues. CDR1 and CDR2 (germline): SNHLY, FYNNEI. The CDR3 DNA reads as TGTGCCAGTTCTGGGACGGGGAACACCGGGGAGCTGTTTTTT. Its translation is CASSGTGNTGELFF.

V usage is TRBV5-1 and J usage is TRBJ1-1; 9 nucleotides line up with TRBD1. The germline V gene has CDR1 SGHRS and CDR2 YFSETQ. This CDR3 has 15 amino acids. Trimming cost V 1 base and J 4 bases; bases outside gene matches: 5. The CDR3 nucleotides are TGCGCCAGCAGCTTGAGGGACAGGGATCGCACTGAAGCTTTCTTT. Its protein is CASSLRDRDRTEAFF.

V usage is TRBV5-8 and J usage is TRBJ1-4; D remains unclear. Germline loops: CDR1 SGHTS, CDR2 YDEGEE. The CDR3 is 11 amino acids. The V end lost 5 bases, the J end lost 7 bases, and 6 bases lay between the germline ends. CDR3 sequence: CASSSPEKLFF. The CDR3 DNA reads as TGTGCCAGCAGTTCCCCTGAAAAACTGTTTTTT.

This clone showed up just once. This chain uses TRBV10-3 with TRBJ2-3, with 8 positions matching TRBD2. In germline, CDR1 is ENHRY, CDR2 SYGVKD. After removal of 6 bases from V and 4 bases from J, the junction contained 12 bases not matched to a gene. The CDR3 consists of 16 residues. The CDR3: CAISRNDGGASDTQYF. The CDR3 region has the DNA TGTGCCATCAGCCGAAATGACGGGGGGGCGTCAGATACGCAGTATTTT.

The gene calls are TRBV30 and TRBJ2-7, with 10 positions matching TRBD1. V lost 5 bases to trimming and J lost 5 bases; unmatched junction nucleotides: 6. Germline CDR1 reads GTSNPN; CDR2 reads SVGIG (reference sequence). The CDR3 contains 13 residues. The CDR3 DNA reads TGTGCCTGGGCCGGGACAGGGGTCAACGAGCAGTACTTC. Its translation is CAWAGTGVNEQYF.

CDR3: CASSQGAGEYNEQFF. The CDR3 DNA is TGCGCCAGCAGCCAGGGAGCGGGGGAGTACAATGAGCAGTTCTTC. V gene TRBV4-1 combines with J gene TRBJ2-1; TRBD2 matches at 8 bases. From germline, CDR1 is MGHRA and CDR2 YSYEKL. Trimming cost V 3 bases and J 4 bases; bases outside gene matches: 5. This CDR3 is built from 15 residues.

The chain couples TRBV10-3 to TRBJ2-1, with a weak D call TRBD1 (6 bases). Between the trimmed V and J ends, which lost 4 bases and 5 bases, there was a span of 15 bases. CDR1 and CDR2 (germline): ENHRY, SYGVKD. The length of the CDR3 is 15 residues. Here the CDR3 reads CAISGAGTTNNEQFF. Written as DNA, the CDR3 is TGTGCCATCAGTGGGGCCGGGACAACCAACAATGAGCAGTTCTTC.

J is TRBJ2-7 and V is TRBV29-1, with unresolved D. Trimming took off 4 bases at V and 4 bases at J, with 8 bases between the two ends. CDR3 length: 11 residues. In germline, CDR1 is SQVTM, CDR2 ANQGSEA. This CDR3 reads CSVVNVYEQYF. Here the CDR3 DNA reads TGCAGCGTTGTAAACGTATACGAGCAGTACTTC.

The chain has TRBV30 and TRBJ2-5; possibly TRBD2 for D (5 bases). Germline lookup yields CDR1 GTSNPN and CDR2 SVGIG (reference sequence). The V gene lost 3 bases and the J gene lost 4 bases, with 12 bases spanning the gap. This CDR3 is 13 amino acids long. CDR3 coding DNA: TGTGCCTGGAGCAGTCACGGAGGAGAGACCCAGTACTTC. Protein: CAWSSHGGETQYF.

This rearrangement joins TRBV2 to TRBJ2-2; D may be TRBD1 (6 bases). This CDR3 has 16 residues. V dropped 5 bases and J dropped 5 bases, with 18 bases sitting between them. Germline assignment: CDR1 SNHLY and CDR2 FYNNEI. CDR3 bases: TGTGCCAGCAGTTCAACAGGGTATCGTGGGACCGGGGAGCTGTTTTTT. Translated, it gives CASSSTGYRGTGELFF. Looking up the rest from reference TRBV2 and TRBJ2-2 gives the full variable domain: EPEVTQTPSHQVTQMGQEVILRCVPISNHLYFYWYRQILGQKVEFLVSFYNNEISEKSEIFDDQFSVERPDGSNFTLKIRSTKLEDSAMYFCASSSTGYRGTGELFFGEGSRLTVL.

The chain combines TRBV5-1 with TRBJ2-6; D call uncertain. V was shortened by 0 bases and J by 4 bases, with 8 bases between the two germline ends. The CDR3 is 15 amino acids. Germline CDR1 reads SGHRS; CDR2 reads YFSETQ. The CDR3 region is CASSLDLSGANVLTF. The CDR3 nucleotides read TGCGCCAGCAGCTTGGATTTATCGGGGGCCAACGTCCTGACTTTC.

V usage is TRBV9 and J usage is TRBJ1-6, with TRBD1 as a possible D gene (6 bases). The germline V gene encodes CDR1 SGDLS and CDR2 YYNGEE. The CDR3 runs to 17 residues. V dropped 4 bases and J dropped 3 bases, with 17 bases sitting between them. CDR3 region: CASSHPRGAIYNSPLHF. The CDR3 DNA follows: TGTGCCAGCAGCCACCCTCGGGGGGCCATCTATAATTCACCCCTCCACTTT.

The chain joins TRBV18 to TRBJ2-6; possible D gene TRBD1, 6 bases. Germline CDR1 KGHSH, CDR2 LQKENI. Trimming took off 0 bases at V and 0 bases at J, with 15 bases between the two ends. The CDR3 loop spans 19 amino acids. The CDR3, as DNA: TGTGCCAGCTCACCACCATTCGGGACAATGTTCTCTGGGGCCAACGTCCTGACTTTC. This codes for CASSPPFGTMFSGANVLTF.

The chain couples TRBV6-5 to TRBJ1-1; no clear D gene. This CDR3 region has 13 residues. Germline CDR1 reads MNHEY; CDR2 reads SVGAGI. V lost 10 bases, J lost 4 bases, and 16 bases lay in between. CDR3 amino acids: CATQRDVGTEAFF. DNA of the CDR3: TGTGCCACCCAGAGGGATGTCGGCACTGAAGCTTTCTTT.

This chain connects TRBV7-9 to TRBJ2-7; TRBD1 or TRBD2 may be the D gene (5 bases each). Per germline, CDR1 SEHNR and CDR2 FQNEAQ (reference sequence). CDR3 length: 15 residues. V lost 1 base and J 5 bases, leaving 15 bases between the germline ends. The DNA of the CDR3 is TGTGCCAGCAGCTTAGGTGGCAGGGAGAAGAACGAGCAGTACTTC. This encodes CASSLGGREKNEQYF.

In its sample, this clone was seen a few times. The J gene is TRBJ2-5, the V gene TRBV28, with a possible D match to TRBD1 (6 bases). Germline-derived CDR1 and CDR2 are MDHEN and SYDVKM. With 4 bases removed from V and 5 bases from J, the gap between germline ends came to 17 bases. The CDR3 sequence is 15 residues long. CDR3 sequence (DNA): TGTGCCAGCAGTTCGCGGACAGCAGCCGGGGAGACCCAGTACTTC. Translating gives CASSSRTAAGETQYF.